The text below deals with one T cell receptor beta chain. Its antigen remains unknown. These data come from a study of CD8+ T cells in alopecia areata. J gave up 0 bases and V 5 bases, and 8 bases lay outside the gene matches. Per germline, CDR1 PRHDT and CDR2 FYEKMQ (reference sequence). The CDR3 totals 18 residues. Whole-study findings and limits: While patients received tofacitinib, many expanded lesional clones remained present in scalp and blood.

Treatment denoted: oral pan-JAK inhibitor, 5-10 mg twice daily. Extraction of RNA preceded its reverse transcription into cDNA, which served as the sequencing template. TCRdb's copy holds only in-frame clones and misses some; the assay was immunoSEQ multiplex PCR. Here the sample spans around 190,000 clones, more than 55% being singletons. This rearrangement joins TRBV13 to TRBJ2-3, with 13 bases identical to TRBD2. The TCR sequence derives from a human donor with alopecia areata. The source material was CD4+ T cells sorted from blood, sampled between weeks 49 and 50, from a patient treated with tofacitinib. The CDR3 region is CASSPRLAGGPSTDTQYF. CDR3 in DNA: TGTGCCAGCAGCCCTCGACTAGCGGGGGGCCCTAGCACAGATACGCAGTATTTT.